Shown below are 8 T cell receptor beta chains from a single sample sequenced in a study of blood T cell repertoires in COVID-19 (TCRdb year 2020). Receptors were amplified or captured by the immunoSEQ multiplex PCR assay. Entries here come from immuneACCESS through TCRdb and include only in-frame sequences with V and J called. Some clones fail to appear in such tables; in the studies checked, an unresolved V gene covers under half of the shortfall, and the cause of the remainder is unknown. This sample has just under 30,000 clones in its table, and roughly nine tenths of those were observed once. Clones ranked in the top ten supply 24% of the sample. Sequencing was done on a sample of peripheral blood. These receptors came from a human donor with active COVID-19. The donor label of this sample is uncertain.

The chain couples TRBV27 to TRBJ2-2, with D maybe TRBD2 (5 bases). The CDR3 extends over 15 amino acids. Germline V gene sequence: CDR1 MNHEY, CDR2 SMNVEV (reference sequence). Trimming removed 2 bases at V and 8 bases at J, with 15 bases between. The CDR3 DNA is TGTGCCAGCAGTTTAGGACCTGGGAGAACGGGGGAGCTGTTTTTT. Translation: CASSLGPGRTGELFF.

This sequence joins TRBV14 and TRBJ2-3; TRBD2 matches at 9 bases. The CDR3 contains 19 residues. V shed 5 bases, J shed 2 bases, and the junction held 17 bases outside the gene matches. Germline loops: CDR1 SGHDN, CDR2 FVKESK. The CDR3, as DNA: TGTGCCAGCAGCACATTAAGGGGCGCGGGAGGGCCCCTCACAGATACGCAGTATTTT. As protein: CASSTLRGAGGPLTDTQYF.

The DNA of the CDR3 is TGTGCCAGCAGCCCAACTCGAGGTGAGCAGTTCTTC. Amino acids: CASSPTRGEQFF. The gene calls are TRBV7-3 and TRBJ2-1; no clear D. The CDR3 totals 12 residues. The V gene's germline CDR1 is SGHTA and CDR2 FQGTGA. V dropped 5 bases and J dropped 9 bases, with 11 bases sitting between them.

The rearrangement uses TRBV9 and TRBJ1-1; D unresolved. Germline V gene sequence: CDR1 SGDLS, CDR2 YYNGEE. The CDR3 consists of 16 residues. V shed 0 bases and J shed 4 bases, with 16 bases lying between them. The CDR3 sequence is CASSVEVRGGGTEAFF. The CDR3 coding sequence is TGTGCCAGCAGCGTAGAGGTTCGGGGAGGAGGCACTGAAGCTTTCTTT.

The genes are TRBV18 and TRBJ2-7; 9 bases map to TRBD2. The CDR3 covers 14 residues. CDR1 is KGHSH and CDR2 is LQKENI in the germline V gene. V shed 0 bases, J shed 4 bases, and the junction held 1 base outside the gene matches. CDR3 bases: TGTGCCAGCTCACCACCGGGACTAGCTTACGAGCAGTACTTC. Its translation is CASSPPGLAYEQYF.

The J gene is TRBJ1-2, the V gene TRBV12-3 or TRBV12-4; D remains ambiguous. Trimming shortened V by 1 base and J by 10 bases, and 10 bases separated the two germline ends. This CDR3 region has 12 residues. Written as DNA, the CDR3 is TGTGCCAGCAGTTTAGGCCAGGAGGACTACACCTTC. It encodes CASSLGQEDYTF.

In nucleotides, the CDR3 is TGTGCCAGCACCCGGGGAGGAGGAACCGGGGAGCTGTTTTTT. Amino acids: CASTRGGGTGELFF. This chain joins TRBV28 and TRBJ2-2; D perhaps matches TRBD2 (6 bases). The CDR3 has 14 amino acids. With 7 bases removed from V and 5 bases from J, the gap between germline ends came to 14 bases. Germline loops: CDR1 MDHEN, CDR2 SYDVKM.

This chain uses TRBV3-1 (or the pseudogene TRBV3-2) with TRBJ2-1; 9 bases are a match to TRBD2. V gave up 3 bases and J gave up 7 bases; unmatched junction bases: 7. The CDR3 spans 15 residues. Germline CDR1 reads LGHDT; CDR2 reads YNNKEL (reference sequence). CDR3 DNA sequence: TGTGCCAGCAGCCACGGGCGGGGGGGCCGGAATGAGCAGTTCTTC. Protein product: CASSHGRGGRNEQFF.